The source of this T cell receptor (beta chain) is a study of T cell responses to AZD1222 COVID-19 vaccine (dated by TCRdb to the early 2020s). Notes on the research overall: AZD1222 recipients given second doses at about 4 weeks or at about 12 weeks were pooled, since spike-specific TCR depth and breadth were not found to differ between the two schedules. A total of 230 or so trial participants underwent TCR sequencing, of whom around 200 received two doses of AZD1222 and some 26 received two doses of the MenACWY control vaccine. Trial participants were enrolled by age into subgroups of 18-55, 56-69 and 70-plus years, and about 150, 27 and 61 TCR-sequenced participants, respectively, were included in these subgroups.

Overall results and qualifications from the work: Conclusions about previously exposed vaccinees were limited because only a handful of AZD1222 recipients were SARS-CoV-2 seropositive at baseline. Participants were mostly white British and included more females than males, and it was suggested by the authors that clonal diversity may have been underestimated. In the small 56-69-year group, the increase in depth fell short of significance, most likely because of low power. Reportedly, close to half of the unique spike-specific TCRs recognized epitopes lying outside the regions that are mutated in the B.1.351 and B.1.1.7 variants. Spike-specific TCR breadth and depth rose significantly after two AZD1222 doses compared with day 0 and with MenACWY recipients. Because no samples from the day 14 peak response were available, repertoires could be characterized only after the peak T cell response. CD4 TCRs associated with the vaccine covered the entire spike protein, and the dominant responses were in regions 160-218 and 743-854.

The germline V gene encodes CDR1 LGHNA and CDR2 YSLEER. The cysteine opens and the phenylalanine closes a CDR3 of 15 amino acids. The read is trimmed to its CDR3 DNA, 45 bases read in frame from base 1. V is shortened by 1 base, J by 2 bases, and the region joining them spans 11 bases. This clone was recorded only once. Its antigen target is currently unknown. The sample holds no much larger clone one base away, and base qualities are not on file. Per the publication, the time point label means: baseline before first vaccination. The vaccinee samples were drawn from two UK trials, COV001 and COV002, one of which was a single-blind randomized controlled phase 2/3 trial testing AZD1222 (ChAdOx1 nCoV-19) in healthy adults. For TCRbeta chain sequencing, PBMC samples were collected from trial participants at day 0 and at day 28 after the second dose. The CDR3 regions of human TCRbeta chains were analyzed by immunosequencing. Concerning the study's data processing: Repertoire TCRs were checked for matches against a reference library of SARS-CoV-2-specific TCRs that had been generated using the MIRA antigen-specificity platform. Breadth was defined as the fraction of unique TCRs that were SARS-CoV-2-associated, and depth was defined as the fraction of total T cells that were SARS-CoV-2-associated. Each spike-specific TCR was assigned to its reactive spike region and to a CD4 or CD8 class using the MIRA data. Log10-transformed breadth and depth values were compared by one-way ANOVA with Sidak's multiple comparisons tests. The table comes from immuneACCESS by way of TCRdb, which keeps in-frame sequences with V and J called. Part of the clones is missing from these tables; in studies checked, under half for an unresolved V gene and the rest for unknown reasons. V, J and clone size derive from that table, while D and trimming were established from the DNA sequence. This sample is represented by about 160,000 clones; about 88% of them were singletons. The ten largest clones add up to around 5% of the sample.

Sequencing was performed on peripheral blood, taken on day 0 of AZD1222 vaccination. Rearrangement joined TRBV4-3 to TRBJ2-5; the D gene is perhaps TRBD2, on 6 matching bases. This TCR was recovered from an adult in good health. DNA sequence: TGCGCCAGCAGCCAAGTATTTGGGGGGCAAGAGACCCAGTACTTC. It encodes CASSQVFGGQETQYF.